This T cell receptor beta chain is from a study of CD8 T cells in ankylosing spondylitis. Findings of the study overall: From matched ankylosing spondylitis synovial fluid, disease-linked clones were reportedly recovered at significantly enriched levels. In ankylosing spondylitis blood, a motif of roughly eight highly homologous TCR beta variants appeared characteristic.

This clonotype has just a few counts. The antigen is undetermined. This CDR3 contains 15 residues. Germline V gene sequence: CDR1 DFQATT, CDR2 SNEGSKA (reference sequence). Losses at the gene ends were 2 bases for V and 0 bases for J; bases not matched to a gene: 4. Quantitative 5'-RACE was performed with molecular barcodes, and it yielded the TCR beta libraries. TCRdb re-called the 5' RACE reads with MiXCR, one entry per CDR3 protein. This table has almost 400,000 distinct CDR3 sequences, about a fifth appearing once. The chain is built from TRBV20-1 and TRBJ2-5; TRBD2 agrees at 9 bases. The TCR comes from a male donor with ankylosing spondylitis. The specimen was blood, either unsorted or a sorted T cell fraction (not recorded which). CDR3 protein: CSARLAGPYQETQYF. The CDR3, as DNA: TGCAGTGCTAGACTAGCGGGGCCGTACCAAGAGACCCAGTACTTC.